This TCR beta chain was captured by sequencing in a study of shared clonotypes between healthy human individuals. Study-wide context: CD4 naive and memory got three plates each, CD8 naive two, CD8 memory one. General observations from the study: The four-donor shared clonotypes exceeded non-shared clonotypes in generation probability, with non-shared ones scoring lower.

Across several immunoSEQ plates, the genomic DNA of each subset was split evenly. Clones were read by immunoSEQ multiplex PCR, and TCRdb kept only the in-frame ones, dropping some. Of some 2,400,000 clones in the sample, approximately 95% were seen once. About this clone: What it recognizes is unknown.

Germline V CDR1 and CDR2: SGHRS, YFSETQ. V lost 4 bases and J 4 bases, leaving 14 bases between the germline ends. This CDR3 is 14 amino acids long. The chain uses TRBV5-1 and TRBJ1-2; TRBD1 is a possible D gene (6 bases). The sequence derives from a man aged 18 to 29 in good health. The sample was naive CD4+ T cells sorted from blood. Stated subset: CD45RA+ positively selected. The CDR3 region has the DNA TGCGCCAGCAGCCCGAGCGAGGGGGTCTATGGCTACACCTTC. It yields the protein CASSPSEGVYGYTF.